This paragraph covers one TCR beta chain sequence. Participant age was roughly 18 to 89 years, and participants resided in about two dozen US areas. Recovered participants had two consecutive negative NP/OP PCR tests, healthcare professional clearance, or symptom resolution. The sample comes from a study of blood T cell repertoires in COVID-19. This CDR3 has 14 amino acids. Trimming stripped 3 bases from V and 4 bases from J, with 12 bases between. Germline V gene lookup returns CDR1 MNHNS and CDR2 SASEGT. TCRdb keeps only in-frame clones here, not all; method: immunoSEQ multiplex PCR. This repertoire shows under 300,000 clones, 70% to 85% found once; its top ten account for 15%.

The sequence was collected from a man aged 35 to 55 who had recovered from COVID-19. The V call is TRBV6-1, the J call TRBJ1-1; maybe TRBD1 (5 bases). Sequenced: PBMCs or T cells enriched from blood (not recorded which). CDR3 protein: CASSDRGRGTEAFF. CDR3 DNA sequence: TGTGCCAGCAGTGACCGGGGGAGGGGCACTGAAGCTTTCTTT.